This is a list of T cell receptor beta chains from one sample in a study of neoadjuvant anti-PD-1 for oral cavity cancer. Method: immunoSEQ multiplex PCR; TCRdb's copy keeps in-frame clones and lacks some. The repertoire holds about 12,000 clones, with 71% as singletons. The specimen was PBMCs, collected after nivolumab (anti-PD-1) treatment. These receptors were taken from a person aged 40 to 85 with oral cavity squamous cell carcinoma. Each CDR3 is given with its conserved first and last residue. The D gene is left open where the match is weak. Clone size is stated in some rows and not others, as once, few, many or a class when expanded.

clone_size: few
d_call: -
j_call: TRBJ1-5
v_call: TRBV7-2
cdr3_nt: TGTGCCAGCAGCTTAGTCGGGGATCAGCCCCAGCATTTT
cdr3_aa: CASSLVGDQPQHF

clone_size: -
d_call: TRBD1
j_call: TRBJ1-4
v_call: TRBV5-1
cdr3_nt: TGCGCCAGCAGCCCCCGACAGGGGGGGAATGAAAAACTGTTTTTT
cdr3_aa: CASSPRQGGNEKLFF

clone_size: few
d_call: TRBD1
j_call: TRBJ1-5
v_call: TRBV6-1
cdr3_nt: TGTGCCAGCAGTGAGGGACAGGGGGTTGATCAGCCCCAGCATTTT
cdr3_aa: CASSEGQGVDQPQHF

clone_size: -
d_call: TRBD1
j_call: TRBJ1-1
v_call: TRBV27
cdr3_nt: TGTGCCAGCAGTTTATTCGGACAGGAGAACACTGAAGCTTTCTTT
cdr3_aa: CASSLFGQENTEAFF

clone_size: -
d_call: -
j_call: TRBJ1-5
v_call: TRBV19
cdr3_nt: TGTGCCAGTAGTACCCCCGGCAGGGTAGGGCAGCCCCAGCATTTT
cdr3_aa: CASSTPGRVGQPQHF

clone_size: -
d_call: -
j_call: TRBJ1-5
v_call: TRBV6-1
cdr3_nt: TGTGCCAGCAGTGAAGCTTTGGAAGGGGTTCAGCCCCAGCATTTT
cdr3_aa: CASSEALEGVQPQHF

clone_size: -
d_call: -
j_call: TRBJ1-1
v_call: TRBV5-1
cdr3_nt: TGCGCCAGCAGCTTGGCAGCCAGACCCTCTGAAGCTTTCTTT
cdr3_aa: CASSLAARPSEAFF

clone_size: -
d_call: -
j_call: TRBJ2-3
v_call: TRBV5-6
cdr3_nt: TGTGCCAGCAGCATGAGGACAGCCCATACGCAGTATTTT
cdr3_aa: CASSMRTAHTQYF

clone_size: -
d_call: -
j_call: TRBJ1-5
v_call: TRBV27
cdr3_nt: TGTGCCAGCGCGGGGGTCAGTAGCAATCAGCCCCAGCATTTT
cdr3_aa: CASAGVSSNQPQHF

clone_size: -
d_call: -
j_call: TRBJ2-5
v_call: TRBV2
cdr3_nt: TGTGCCAGCAGTGAGGTCGTAGCGCGGACCCAGTACTTC
cdr3_aa: CASSEVVARTQYF

clone_size: -
d_call: -
j_call: TRBJ2-7
v_call: TRBV5-6
cdr3_nt: TGTGCCAGCAGCTTTGGACCGTACGAGCAGTACTTC
cdr3_aa: CASSFGPYEQYF

clone_size: -
d_call: -
j_call: TRBJ1-1
v_call: TRBV6-1
cdr3_nt: TGTGCCAGCAGTGATAATGGTTGGTGGGGACTGAACACTGAAGCTTTCTTT
cdr3_aa: CASSDNGWWGLNTEAFF

clone_size: -
d_call: -
j_call: TRBJ2-5
v_call: TRBV5-4
cdr3_nt: TGTGCCAGCAGCACCCCCCGCAGTGGGGAGACCCAGTACTTC
cdr3_aa: CASSTPRSGETQYF

clone_size: few
d_call: -
j_call: TRBJ2-7
v_call: TRBV5-4
cdr3_nt: TGTGCCAGCAGCTTGTTCCCGGGTGGCTCCTACGAGCAGTACTTC
cdr3_aa: CASSLFPGGSYEQYF

clone_size: -
d_call: TRBD1
j_call: TRBJ1-1
v_call: TRBV27
cdr3_nt: TGTGCCAGCAGCCAAACAGGGGGAAACACTGAAGCTTTCTTT
cdr3_aa: CASSQTGGNTEAFF

clone_size: -
d_call: TRBD1
j_call: TRBJ1-1
v_call: TRBV6-5
cdr3_nt: TGTGCCAGCAGTGGGACAGGGCGAACTGAAGCTTTCTTT
cdr3_aa: CASSGTGRTEAFF

clone_size: -
d_call: -
j_call: TRBJ2-1
v_call: TRBV13
cdr3_nt: TGTGCCAGCAGCTTACTTGGCTCCTACAATGAGCAGTTCTTC
cdr3_aa: CASSLLGSYNEQFF

clone_size: -
d_call: TRBD1
j_call: TRBJ1-6
v_call: TRBV27
cdr3_nt: TGTGCCAGCAGTTTATCGACGGGACAGGGTCCACCCCTCCACTTT
cdr3_aa: CASSLSTGQGPPLHF

clone_size: few
d_call: -
j_call: TRBJ1-6
v_call: TRBV7-9
cdr3_nt: TGTGCCAGCAGCTTAAAGCGTCACACCACGAATTCACCCCTCCACTTT
cdr3_aa: CASSLKRHTTNSPLHF

clone_size: -
d_call: -
j_call: TRBJ1-1
v_call: TRBV5-5
cdr3_nt: TGTGCCAGCAGCTCATTACCACAGGGCGGGACTGAAGCTTTCTTT
cdr3_aa: CASSSLPQGGTEAFF

clone_size: -
d_call: TRBD2
j_call: TRBJ2-5
v_call: TRBV19
cdr3_nt: TGTGCCAGTGCGGGGGGGGAGACCCAGTACTTC
cdr3_aa: CASAGGETQYF

clone_size: -
d_call: -
j_call: TRBJ2-1
v_call: TRBV4-1
cdr3_nt: TGCGCCAGCAGCCAAGATCTAGGTAGGACGGGCCCCTACAATGAGCAGTTCTTC
cdr3_aa: CASSQDLGRTGPYNEQFF

clone_size: -
d_call: TRBD1
j_call: TRBJ2-7
v_call: TRBV9
cdr3_nt: TGTGCCAGCAGCGCAGGACAGGGTTCGTACTCCTACGAGCAGTACTTC
cdr3_aa: CASSAGQGSYSYEQYF

clone_size: few
d_call: TRBD1
j_call: TRBJ2-7
v_call: TRBV5-4
cdr3_nt: TGTGCCAGCAGCTTGTATGCAGGGGGCTACGAGCAGTACTTC
cdr3_aa: CASSLYAGGYEQYF

clone_size: -
d_call: -
j_call: TRBJ2-5
v_call: TRBV25-1
cdr3_nt: TGTGCCAGCAGTGAATTTCAGGACCCCCAAGAGACCCAGTACTTC
cdr3_aa: CASSEFQDPQETQYF

clone_size: few
d_call: TRBD2
j_call: TRBJ2-4
v_call: TRBV4-1
cdr3_nt: TGCGCCAGCAGCCATCCCCACAAGGGAGGGGTGCTAGCCAAAAACATTCAGTACTTC
cdr3_aa: CASSHPHKGGVLAKNIQYF

clone_size: -
d_call: TRBD2
j_call: TRBJ2-3
v_call: TRBV5-1
cdr3_nt: TGCGCCAGCAGCCCGAGGGCTAGCGGGCCTAGCACAGATACGCAGTATTTT
cdr3_aa: CASSPRASGPSTDTQYF

clone_size: -
d_call: -
j_call: TRBJ1-1
v_call: TRBV19
cdr3_nt: TGTGCCAGCCCCCTGGGCAGGGTAGGATTAAATAGTCGAACTGAAGCTTTCTTT
cdr3_aa: CASPLGRVGLNSRTEAFF

clone_size: -
d_call: TRBD1
j_call: TRBJ2-7
v_call: TRBV5-1
cdr3_nt: TGCGCCAGCAGCTTGGGACAGGGGGGGCTCGAGCAGTACTTC
cdr3_aa: CASSLGQGGLEQYF

clone_size: -
d_call: -
j_call: TRBJ2-6
v_call: TRBV27
cdr3_nt: TGTGCCAGCAGTTTATCGCCGGCAGCTGGGGCCAACGTCCTGACTTTC
cdr3_aa: CASSLSPAAGANVLTF

clone_size: -
d_call: -
j_call: TRBJ1-3
v_call: TRBV5-1
cdr3_nt: TGCGCCAGCAGCTTGGAGGGGAATACGGGAAACACCATATATTTT
cdr3_aa: CASSLEGNTGNTIYF

clone_size: once
d_call: -
j_call: TRBJ2-7
v_call: TRBV2
cdr3_nt: TGTGCCAGCAGGCGCGGGGGCTTTGCCCGGATCTACGAGCAGTACTTC
cdr3_aa: CASRRGGFARIYEQYF

clone_size: -
d_call: -
j_call: TRBJ1-2
v_call: TRBV30
cdr3_nt: TGTGCCTGGAGTGTATATTCTTATGGCTACACCTTC
cdr3_aa: CAWSVYSYGYTF

clone_size: -
d_call: -
j_call: TRBJ1-2
v_call: TRBV27
cdr3_nt: TGTGCCAGCAGTTTGGCGGCAGGGAGGAATGGCTACACCTTC
cdr3_aa: CASSLAAGRNGYTF

clone_size: -
d_call: -
j_call: TRBJ2-7
v_call: TRBV10-3
cdr3_nt: TGTGCCATCAACTCCGAATCCACAGGGCAGGTCTACGAGCAGTACTTC
cdr3_aa: CAINSESTGQVYEQYF

clone_size: -
d_call: -
j_call: TRBJ2-3
v_call: TRBV11-3
cdr3_nt: TGTGCCAGCAGCTTAGACCGGACGGGCGGCACAGATACGCAGTATTTT
cdr3_aa: CASSLDRTGGTDTQYF

clone_size: -
d_call: -
j_call: TRBJ1-2
v_call: TRBV5-1
cdr3_nt: TGCGCCAGCAGCTTGGAGGGGTCCTATGGCTACACCTTC
cdr3_aa: CASSLEGSYGYTF

clone_size: -
d_call: TRBD1
j_call: TRBJ2-7
v_call: TRBV4-1
cdr3_nt: TGCGCCAGCAGCAAAGACGCCGACAGGGGGGGCTACGAGCAGTACTTC
cdr3_aa: CASSKDADRGGYEQYF

clone_size: -
d_call: TRBD1
j_call: TRBJ1-5
v_call: TRBV10-3
cdr3_nt: TGTGCCATCAGGGGCGGCACAGGGGGCGCAGGAGGCAATCAGCCCCAGCATTTT
cdr3_aa: CAIRGGTGGAGGNQPQHF

clone_size: -
d_call: TRBD2
j_call: TRBJ2-1
v_call: TRBV5-1
cdr3_nt: TGCGCCAGCAGCTTGCCGCTAGCGGGATTCTACAATGAGCAGTTCTTC
cdr3_aa: CASSLPLAGFYNEQFF

clone_size: -
d_call: -
j_call: TRBJ1-2
v_call: TRBV13
cdr3_nt: TGTGCCAGCAGCTTAGCGGGGCGGTTAGGCTATGGCTACACCTTC
cdr3_aa: CASSLAGRLGYGYTF

clone_size: -
d_call: -
j_call: TRBJ1-1
v_call: TRBV7-2
cdr3_nt: TGTGCCAGCAGGAGAGGTCGGGGGACTGAAGCTTTCTTT
cdr3_aa: CASRRGRGTEAFF

clone_size: -
d_call: -
j_call: TRBJ2-4
v_call: TRBV14
cdr3_nt: TGTGCCAGCAGCCCAAAGGGGGGGTACCTAGCCAAAAACATTCAGTACTTC
cdr3_aa: CASSPKGGYLAKNIQYF

clone_size: few
d_call: TRBD1
j_call: TRBJ1-1
v_call: TRBV19
cdr3_nt: TGTGCCAGTCAGGACAGGCTGAACACTGAAGCTTTCTTT
cdr3_aa: CASQDRLNTEAFF

clone_size: -
d_call: TRBD1
j_call: TRBJ1-1
v_call: TRBV6-1
cdr3_nt: TGTGCCAGCAGTGAATCCGGGACAGGGAACACTGAAGCTTTCTTT
cdr3_aa: CASSESGTGNTEAFF

clone_size: -
d_call: -
j_call: TRBJ2-7
v_call: TRBV5-4
cdr3_nt: TGTGCCAGCAGCCCAGGGACGCTGAGGCCCGAGCAGTACTTC
cdr3_aa: CASSPGTLRPEQYF

clone_size: -
d_call: TRBD2
j_call: TRBJ2-1
v_call: TRBV7-3
cdr3_nt: TGTGCCAGCAGCTTAGAAGGGAGGGCCTCCTACAATGAGCAGTTCTTC
cdr3_aa: CASSLEGRASYNEQFF